Presented here are 4 T cell receptor beta chains from one specimen sequenced in a study of blood T cell repertoires in COVID-19. This table comes from immunoSEQ multiplex PCR, and its TCRdb copy is limited to in-frame clones, with some not included. Of 150,000 to 200,000 clones in the sample, 80% to 90% were seen once. The source material was peripheral blood. These receptors all come from a man younger than 30 who had recovered from COVID-19.

The chain's CDR3 is CASSQGHSGNTIYF. In DNA, the CDR3 is TGCGCCAGCAGCCAGGGGCACTCTGGAAACACCATATATTTT. This chain links TRBV5-1 with TRBJ1-3; D possibly corresponds to TRBD1 (6 bases). The V end lost 4 bases, the J end lost 0 bases, and 8 bases lay between the germline ends. Per the germline V gene, CDR1 is SGHRS and CDR2 is YFSETQ. This CDR3 is built from 14 residues.

The rearrangement uses TRBV18 and TRBJ1-1; the D is unclear. This CDR3 has 13 amino acids. CDR1 and CDR2 from the germline V gene are KGHSH and LQKENI. V was shortened by 0 bases and J by 1 base, with 3 bases between the two germline ends. CDR3 DNA sequence: TGTGCCAGCTCACCACCTAAGAACACTGAAGCTTTCTTT. Its translation: CASSPPKNTEAFF.

CDR3 DNA: TGTGCCAGCAGCTTCGGGGTCTGGCTGGGCAATCAGCCCCAGCATTTT. Protein product: CASSFGVWLGNQPQHF. This sequence joins TRBV7-2 and TRBJ1-5; D uncertain. Looked up from germline, CDR1 is SGHTA and CDR2 is FQGNSA. This CDR3 has 16 residues. Trimming cost V 3 bases and J 2 bases, with 14 bases left between them.

The chain combines TRBV23-1 with TRBJ2-7; 8 nucleotides line up with TRBD1. TRBV23-1 falls under the ORF class, with uncertain function. Unmatched junction bases numbered 10, after V lost 3 bases and J lost 3 bases. The CDR3 runs 16 residues. CDR3: CASSHLLQGVYYEQYF. CDR3 DNA: TGCGCCAGCAGTCATCTTTTACAGGGGGTGTACTACGAGCAGTACTTC.